This TCR beta chain was documented in a study of T cell changes during pregnancy in multiple sclerosis. Generated by immunoSEQ multiplex PCR, the TCRdb table keeps only in-frame clones and is missing some. The sample contains around 100,000 clones, 92% of which appear only once. V lost 5 bases to trimming and J lost 0 bases, with 16 bases between them. In germline, CDR1 is SEHNR, CDR2 FQNEAQ (reference sequence). This CDR3 spans 16 amino acids. The sequence derives from a female donor with multiple sclerosis, enrolled in a pregnancy study. The sample consisted of peripheral blood, taken after pregnancy. The chain uses TRBV7-9 and TRBJ1-1; a weak D match, TRBD1 (6 bases). CDR3 nucleotide sequence: TGTGCCAGCAGCGCTACGACAGGCCGTCTGAACACTGAAGCTTTCTTT. Protein product: CASSATTGRLNTEAFF.